The 23 T cell receptor beta chains in this list originate from one sample, sequenced in a study of shared clonotypes between healthy human individuals. Generated by immunoSEQ multiplex PCR, the TCRdb table keeps only in-frame clones and is missing some. The data contain 2 million to 2.5 million clones, around 93% of them singletons. CD8 cells classed as naive were CD45RO-negative and positively selected for CCR7, excluding terminally differentiated effector memory CD45RA+ cells. The sample comprised naive CD8+ T cells from PBMCs. These receptors were collected from a young man in good health. Some clones in this sample may be carry-over from other donors' samples.

This chain joins TRBV27 and TRBJ1-2, with TRBD1 matching over 7 bases. Germline lookup yields CDR1 MNHEY and CDR2 SMNVEV (reference sequence). CDR3 length: 15 residues. V shed 2 bases, J shed 6 bases, and the junction held 9 bases outside the gene matches. The CDR3 loop is CASSLDRASAHGYTF. In nucleotides, the CDR3 is TGTGCCAGCAGTTTAGACAGGGCCAGCGCCCATGGCTACACCTTC.

The CDR3 here is CASSVEGKMVEAFF. CDR3 sequence (DNA): TGTGCCAGCAGCGTAGAAGGGAAAATGGTGGAAGCTTTCTTT. V and J are TRBV9 and TRBJ1-1; D remains ambiguous. This CDR3 spans 14 amino acids. With 0 bases removed from V and 8 bases from J, the gap between germline ends came to 14 bases. CDR1 is SGDLS, CDR2 YYNGEE, per germline.

The chain joins TRBV7-8 to TRBJ2-7; D call uncertain. Germline CDR1 is SGHVS and CDR2 is FQNEAQ. The CDR3 extends over 13 amino acids. Trimming took off 5 bases at V and 3 bases at J, with 11 bases between the two ends. The CDR3 sequence is CASSPRGFYEQYF. Written as DNA, the CDR3 is TGTGCCAGCAGCCCCCGTGGTTTCTACGAGCAGTACTTC.

This clone showed up just once. This chain connects TRBV6-1 to TRBJ2-1; unclear D gene. CDR3 size: 16 residues. Germline loops: CDR1 MNHNS, CDR2 SASEGT. The V end lost 1 base, the J end lost 6 bases, and 16 bases lay between the germline ends. CDR3 amino acids: CASSEGKGIGPNEQFF. In DNA, the CDR3 is TGTGCCAGCAGTGAAGGGAAGGGAATAGGGCCCAATGAGCAGTTCTTC.

This clone appeared a single time. The rearrangement uses TRBV10-3 and TRBJ2-7, with D possibly being TRBD2 (6 bases). V shed 10 bases and J shed 3 bases, with 34 bases lying between them. The CDR3 has 19 amino acids. From germline, CDR1 is ENHRY and CDR2 SYGVKD. CDR3 in DNA: TGTGCCACTCAGACCGGCTCTATTACCGGGACTCCCTCCAACTACGAGCAGTACTTC. Its translation is CATQTGSITGTPSNYEQYF.

The V and J genes are TRBV4-3 and TRBJ2-1; 10 bases are shared with TRBD1. Germline trimming cut 3 bases from V and 6 bases from J; bases unmatched to any gene: 11. CDR1 and CDR2 (germline): LGHNA, YSLEER. This CDR3 has 17 residues. The CDR3 protein is CASSHLEGQGTGNEQFF. The CDR3, as DNA: TGCGCCAGCAGCCACCTCGAGGGACAGGGGACGGGCAATGAGCAGTTCTTC.

The rearrangement joins TRBV23-1 to TRBJ1-1; 9 bases are shared with TRBD1. Being an ORF, TRBV23-1 has a function that is uncertain. J gave up 5 bases and V 2 bases, and 9 bases lay outside the gene matches. The CDR3 runs to 16 residues. This chain's CDR3 is CASSQPWTGVWTEAFF. In nucleotides, the CDR3 is TGCGCCAGCAGTCAACCGTGGACAGGGGTTTGGACTGAAGCTTTCTTT.

The rearrangement uses TRBV28 and TRBJ1-2; D perhaps matches TRBD1 (6 bases). CDR3 length equals 12 residues. The ends were cut back, 4 bases at V and 6 bases at J, with 9 bases in the middle. Germline V gene data show CDR1 as MDHEN and CDR2 as SYDVKM. CDR3 sequence reads: CASSWGADGYTF. The DNA of the CDR3 is TGTGCCAGCAGTTGGGGGGCGGATGGCTACACCTTC.

The chain has TRBV6-5 and TRBJ2-7; possibly TRBD1 for D (6 bases). CDR1 is MNHEY and CDR2 is SVGAGI in the germline V gene. The CDR3 extends over 13 amino acids. Trimming removed 6 bases at V and 3 bases at J, with 12 bases between. CDR3 loop: CASREQGFYEQYF. The CDR3 DNA reads as TGTGCCAGCAGAGAACAGGGTTTCTACGAGCAGTACTTC.

The chain has TRBV14 and TRBJ1-1, with a tentative D call TRBD1 (6 bases). Looked up from germline, CDR1 is SGHDN and CDR2 is FVKESK. V was cut by 5 bases and J by 6 bases, with 13 bases left in between. The CDR3 has 13 residues. DNA for the CDR3: TGTGCCAGCAGCTTACCTCAGGGGCCTGAAGCTTTCTTT. It codes for CASSLPQGPEAFF.

The CDR3 bases are TGTGCCAGCAGCTTTGATTCAGATACGCAGTATTTT. This sequence encodes CASSFDSDTQYF. The chain is built from TRBV7-9 and TRBJ2-3; D is ambiguous. V was shortened by 3 bases and J by 4 bases, with 5 bases between the two germline ends. Germline V lookup: CDR1 SEHNR, CDR2 FQNEAQ (reference sequence). The CDR3 extends over 12 amino acids.

This rearrangement joins TRBV13 to TRBJ2-7; 8 nucleotides line up with TRBD2. CDR3 length: 15 residues. Germline V gene sequence: CDR1 PRHDT, CDR2 FYEKMQ (reference sequence). Trimming cost V 5 bases and J 4 bases; bases outside gene matches: 10. CDR3 residues: CASSPDSSGSYEQYF. DNA of the CDR3: TGTGCCAGCAGCCCCGACTCCAGCGGGAGTTACGAGCAGTACTTC.

In nucleotides, the CDR3 is TGTGCCAGCAGCACCGATATGGACAGGCCAACTAATGAAAAACTGTTTTTT. This codes for CASSTDMDRPTNEKLFF. This chain uses TRBV7-9 with TRBJ1-4; 7 positions match TRBD1. The trim removed 5 bases at V and 0 bases at J, leaving 9 bases unmatched. The germline gives CDR1 SEHNR, CDR2 FQNEAQ (reference sequence). The CDR3 runs 17 residues.

This clone occurred once. This chain uses TRBV30 with TRBJ1-6, with TRBD1 matching 8 bases. This CDR3 region has 13 residues. Germline V gene data show CDR1 as GTSNPN and CDR2 as SVGIG (reference sequence). J was trimmed by 10 bases and V by 5 bases; bases with no gene match: 7. CDR3 loop: CAWELDRGSPLHF. DNA for the CDR3: TGTGCCTGGGAACTCGACAGGGGATCACCCCTCCACTTT.

On this clone: Other nucleotide sequences from this sample produce the same CDR3. The chain links TRBV4-1 to TRBJ2-7, with D hard to call. CDR1 and CDR2 from the germline V gene are MGHRA and YSYEKL. The CDR3 runs to 13 residues. V was trimmed by 1 base and J by 4 bases, leaving 8 bases between them. As DNA, the CDR3 is TGCGCCAGCAGCCAAGTTCGAGGATACGAGCAGTACTTC. Translating it yields CASSQVRGYEQYF.

The rearrangement links TRBV28 to TRBJ2-4; the D call may be TRBD1 or TRBD2 (6 bases each). V was trimmed by 6 bases and J by 5 bases, leaving 20 bases between them. The CDR3 length is 16 residues. CDR1 is MDHEN and CDR2 is SYDVKM in the germline V gene. The chain's CDR3 is CASSGGGYRLENIQYF. The CDR3 coding sequence is TGTGCCAGCAGCGGAGGGGGGTATAGGTTGGAAAACATTCAGTACTTC.

V and J are TRBV4-2 and TRBJ1-2; D not resolved. Between the trimmed V and J ends, which lost 0 bases and 4 bases, there was a span of 9 bases. The CDR3 length is 14 residues. From germline, CDR1 is LGHNA and CDR2 YNFKEQ. Here the CDR3 reads CASSQDLLLYGYTF. The CDR3 DNA reads as TGTGCCAGCAGCCAAGATTTGCTCCTCTATGGCTACACCTTC.

The rearrangement uses TRBV7-8 and TRBJ2-1; 10 bases are a match to TRBD1. The CDR3 consists of 14 residues. The junction had 3 bases not matched to a gene; V was cut back by 6 bases and J by 4 bases. Germline V CDR1 and CDR2: SGHVS, FQNEAQ. In DNA form, the CDR3 reads TGTGCCAGCAGAAAGGACAGGGGGTACAATGAGCAGTTCTTC. Protein sequence: CASRKDRGYNEQFF.

Only a few counts were recorded for this clone. The rearrangement joins TRBV28 to TRBJ1-1; unclear D gene. The V end was cut by 0 bases, the J end by 0 bases, with 8 bases between. Germline V gives CDR1 MDHEN, CDR2 SYDVKM. The CDR3 consists of 15 residues. DNA for the CDR3: TGTGCCAGCAGTTTATGGGCAGATCTGAACACTGAAGCTTTCTTT. Protein sequence: CASSLWADLNTEAFF.

Regarding this clone: Additional DNA sequences in this sample encode the identical CDR3. The chain recombines TRBV5-1 with TRBJ1-1; a weak D match, TRBD1 (5 bases). Germline values: CDR1 SGHRS, CDR2 YFSETQ. The CDR3 consists of 12 residues. The V end was cut by 3 bases, the J end by 4 bases, with 7 bases between. The CDR3 coding sequence is TGCGCCAGCAGCTGGGGGGGCACTGAAGCTTTCTTT. Translating it yields CASSWGGTEAFF. The full variable domain, in which reference TRBV5-1 and TRBJ1-1 provide the parts outside the CDR3, is KAGVTQTPRYLIKTRGQQVTLSCSPISGHRSVSWYQQTPGQGLQFLFEYFSETQRNKGNFPGRFSGRQFSNSRSEMNVSTLELGDSALYLCASSWGGTEAFFGQGTRLTVV.

A note on this clone: This specimen includes other DNA sequences encoding the same CDR3. The CDR3 here is CASSLGSYEQYF. For the CDR3, the DNA is TGTGCCAGCAGCTTAGGTAGCTACGAGCAGTACTTC. The rearrangement joins TRBV7-2 to TRBJ2-7; D is uncertain. Deletions cut 1 base from V and 3 bases from J, with 4 bases between. CDR3 length: 12 amino acids. Looked up from germline, CDR1 is SGHTA and CDR2 is FQGNSA.

J is TRBJ2-1 and V is TRBV9, with 12 bases fitting TRBD1. This CDR3 region has 15 residues. V was clipped by 7 bases and J by 2 bases; unmatched bases: 4. Looked up from germline, CDR1 is SGDLS and CDR2 is YYNGEE. The CDR3 DNA is TGTGCCAGCGCCGGGACAGGGGGCGCCTACAATGAGCAGTTCTTC. Its translation: CASAGTGGAYNEQFF.

This chain uses TRBV27 with TRBJ1-2; a weak D match, TRBD1 (5 bases). V lost 0 bases and J lost 5, with 7 bases in between. Germline V gene lookup returns CDR1 MNHEY and CDR2 SMNVEV (reference sequence). This CDR3 is built from 13 residues. CDR3 region: CASSLSRVYGYTF. In nucleotides, the CDR3 is TGTGCCAGCAGTTTATCCAGGGTGTATGGCTACACCTTC.